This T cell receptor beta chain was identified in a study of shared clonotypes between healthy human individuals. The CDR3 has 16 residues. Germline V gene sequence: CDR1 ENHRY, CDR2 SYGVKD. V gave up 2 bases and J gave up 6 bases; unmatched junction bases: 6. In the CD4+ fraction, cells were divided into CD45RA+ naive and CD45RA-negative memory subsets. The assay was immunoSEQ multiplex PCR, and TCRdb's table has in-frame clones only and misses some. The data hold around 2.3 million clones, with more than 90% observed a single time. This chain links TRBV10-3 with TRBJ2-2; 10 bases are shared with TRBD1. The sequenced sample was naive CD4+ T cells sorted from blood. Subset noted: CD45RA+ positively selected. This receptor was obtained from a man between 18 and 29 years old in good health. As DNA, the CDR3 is TGTGCCATCAGTGAGGGCGGGACAGGGGCGGCCGGGGAGCTGTTTTTT. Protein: CAISEGGTGAAGELFF.